Each of the 26 T cell receptor beta chains below was sequenced from the same sample in a study of T cell changes during pregnancy in multiple sclerosis. Only in-frame clones appear in the TCRdb table, and some are missing; sequencing was by immunoSEQ multiplex PCR. In the table there are 40,000 to 55,000 clones, around nine tenths of which are singletons. This specimen was CD4+ T cells from peripheral blood mononuclear cells, taken before pregnancy. The receptors derive from a female donor with multiple sclerosis, enrolled in a pregnancy study.

This rearrangement joins TRBV7-2 to TRBJ2-1, with D perhaps TRBD2 (7 bases). The CDR3 totals 15 residues. V lost 7 bases and J 3 bases, leaving 16 bases between the germline ends. CDR1 is SGHTA, CDR2 FQGNSA, per germline. CDR3 sequence reads: CASIAGAIVYNEQFF. In DNA form, the CDR3 reads TGTGCCAGCATCGCGGGGGCGATTGTCTACAATGAGCAGTTCTTC.

The chain couples TRBV18 to TRBJ2-2, with 11 bases aligning to TRBD2. This CDR3 has 16 residues. V shed 5 bases and J 1 base; nucleotides not matched to a gene: 3. Per the germline V gene, CDR1 is KGHSH and CDR2 is LQKENI. In DNA, the CDR3 is TGTGCCAGCTCAGGAGGACTAGCGGGGAACACCGGGGAGCTGTTTTTT. This translates into CASSGGLAGNTGELFF.

The chain joins TRBV19 to TRBJ1-5; D is unresolved. V lost 8 bases, J lost 4 bases, and 18 bases lay in between. This CDR3 has 15 residues. The V gene's germline CDR1 is LNHDA and CDR2 SQIVND (reference sequence). The CDR3 DNA follows: TGTGCCAGTTCCAGATTGGCAGGCCCGAATCAGCCCCAGCATTTT. Amino acid sequence: CASSRLAGPNQPQHF.

The chain employs TRBV9 and TRBJ2-1, with 7 bases identical to TRBD2. The CDR3 sequence is 14 residues long. Per the germline V gene, CDR1 is SGDLS and CDR2 is YYNGEE. Losses at the gene ends were 0 bases for V and 5 bases for J; bases not matched to a gene: 2. CDR3 in amino acids: CASSVASGNNEQFF. Here the CDR3 DNA reads TGTGCCAGCAGCGTAGCGAGCGGGAACAATGAGCAGTTCTTC.

The chain recombines TRBV10-3 with TRBJ1-5; 9 nucleotides match TRBD1. Trimming at V came to 6 bases and at J to 5 bases, leaving 2 bases not matched to a gene. Germline V CDR1 and CDR2: ENHRY, SYGVKD. CDR3 length: 13 residues. CDR3 nucleotides: TGTGCCATCAGACAGGGGGCGGATCAGCCCCAGCATTTT. Translating it yields CAIRQGADQPQHF.

The CDR3 here is CASRTRPGLKNTGELFF. As DNA, the CDR3 is TGTGCCAGCAGAACGCGTCCGGGACTTAAGAACACCGGGGAGCTGTTTTTT. V and J are TRBV28 and TRBJ2-2; the D gene is possibly TRBD2 (6 bases). The CDR3 totals 17 residues. V lost 6 bases to trimming and J lost 1 base, with 18 bases between them. Germline V gene data show CDR1 as MDHEN and CDR2 as SYDVKM.

The chain has TRBV4-2 and TRBJ2-7; D unclear. CDR1 is LGHNA, CDR2 YNFKEQ, per germline. The CDR3 consists of 14 residues. Trimming took 0 bases from V and 2 from J, leaving 8 bases between them. The CDR3 DNA reads as TGTGCCAGCAGCCAAGATCTACAGCCCTACGAGCAGTACTTC. Protein sequence: CASSQDLQPYEQYF.

This clone was detected once. This sequence joins TRBV2 and TRBJ2-2, with TRBD1 matching over 10 bases. In germline, CDR1 is SNHLY, CDR2 FYNNEI. This CDR3 spans 15 amino acids. The junction had 8 bases not matched to a gene; V was cut back by 6 bases and J by 7 bases. CDR3 in amino acids: CASSPTGQGFGELFF. As DNA, the CDR3 is TGTGCCAGCAGCCCAACGGGACAGGGGTTCGGGGAGCTGTTTTTT.

Turning to this clone: This sample also contains other DNA sequences that code for the same CDR3. The rearrangement uses TRBV11-2 and TRBJ2-7; weak D call: TRBD1 (5 bases). The germline gives CDR1 SGHAT, CDR2 FQNNGV. The CDR3 contains 13 residues. The germline V and J ends were trimmed by 3 bases and 0 bases, with 6 bases remaining between them. In DNA form, the CDR3 reads TGTGCCAGCAGCTTGGGGCCCTCCTACGAGCAGTACTTC. It translates to CASSLGPSYEQYF.

In this sample, this clone turned up once. CDR3 amino acids: CASSLGAGVSNEQFF. DNA for the CDR3: TGCGCCAGCAGCTTAGGCGCGGGAGTCAGCAATGAGCAGTTCTTC. The chain has TRBV5-1 and TRBJ2-1, with 7 nucleotides matching TRBD2. Unmatched junction bases numbered 8, after V lost 2 bases and J lost 6 bases. There are 15 residues in the CDR3. From germline, CDR1 is SGHRS and CDR2 YFSETQ. Supplemented by reference TRBV5-1 and TRBJ2-1, the full variable domain reads KAGVTQTPRYLIKTRGQQVTLSCSPISGHRSVSWYQQTPGQGLQFLFEYFSETQRNKGNFPGRFSGRQFSNSRSEMNVSTLELGDSALYLCASSLGAGVSNEQFFGPGTRLTVL.

V and J are TRBV9 and TRBJ2-1; 7 nucleotides match TRBD2. The CDR3 consists of 15 residues. The J segment lost 0 bases and the V segment lost 1 base, leaving 1 base of the junction unmatched. Germline CDR1 is SGDLS and CDR2 is YYNGEE. This chain's CDR3 is CASSVRGDSYNEQFF. DNA of the CDR3: TGTGCCAGCAGCGTACGGGGGGACTCCTACAATGAGCAGTTCTTC.

This clone was recorded only once. V and J are TRBV27 and TRBJ2-1, with TRBD1 identical over 10 bases. The germline gives CDR1 MNHEY, CDR2 SMNVEV (reference sequence). V lost 6 bases, J lost 7 bases, and 6 bases stayed unmatched. CDR3 length: 14 amino acids. The CDR3 nucleotides read TGTGCCAGCAGACGGACAGGGGGTTATAATGAGCAGTTCTTC. Translating it yields CASRRTGGYNEQFF.

The chain combines TRBV6-1 with TRBJ1-5; weak D call: TRBD1 (5 bases). This CDR3 is built from 13 residues. Germline lookup yields CDR1 MNHNS and CDR2 SASEGT. V lost 0 bases and J lost 9, with 9 bases in between. The CDR3 loop is CASSEAPRGPQHF. DNA for the CDR3: TGTGCCAGCAGTGAAGCGCCAAGGGGGCCCCAGCATTTT.

The chain joins TRBV19 to TRBJ2-1; maybe TRBD2 (5 bases). V gave up 3 bases and J gave up 2 bases, with 14 bases separating them. The CDR3 runs to 16 residues. The germline V gene encodes CDR1 LNHDA and CDR2 SQIVND (reference sequence). The CDR3 DNA follows: TGTGCCAGTAGTATTAAATTAGCGTCGACCTACAATGAGCAGTTCTTC. Translating it yields CASSIKLASTYNEQFF.

The chain employs TRBV18 and TRBJ1-2; 10 bases agree with TRBD1. Germline values: CDR1 KGHSH, CDR2 LQKENI. This CDR3 has 15 residues. V was pared by 0 bases and J by 4 bases, with 2 bases of the junction left unmatched. CDR3 loop: CASSPPTGGSYGYTF. CDR3 in DNA: TGTGCCAGCTCACCACCGACAGGGGGCAGCTATGGCTACACCTTC. Full variable domain (missing parts from reference TRBV18 and TRBJ1-2): NAGVMQNPRHLVRRRGQEARLRCSPMKGHSHVYWYRQLPEEGLKFMVYLQKENIIDESGMPKERFSAEFPKEGPSILRIQQVVRGDSAAYFCASSPPTGGSYGYTFGSGTRLTVV.

V and J are TRBV6-5 and TRBJ1-1; TRBD1 matches 9 bases. The CDR3 is 15 residues long. Germline V CDR1 and CDR2: MNHEY, SVGAGI. The J segment lost 5 bases and the V segment lost 10 bases, leaving 14 bases of the junction unmatched. The CDR3 DNA follows: TGTGCCACCTACCCTCTGGGACAGGGTGGTACTGAAGCTTTCTTT. Its translation: CATYPLGQGGTEAFF.

This clone was detected ten times or more. This chain joins TRBV7-9 and TRBJ2-1, with D possibly matching TRBD1 (5 bases). Germline CDR1 is SEHNR and CDR2 is FQNEAQ (reference sequence). V gave up 3 bases and J gave up 8 bases, with 14 bases separating them. This CDR3 spans 14 amino acids. CDR3 DNA sequence: TGTGCCAGCAGCTTCCCAGGGTCCGGCGATGAGCAGTTCTTC. Its protein is CASSFPGSGDEQFF.

This chain uses TRBV19 with TRBJ2-2, with 7 bases lining up with TRBD1. The CDR3 loop spans 15 amino acids. V gave up 5 bases and J gave up 5 bases; unmatched junction bases: 8. Germline CDR1 LNHDA, CDR2 SQIVND (reference sequence). CDR3 in amino acids: CASSPLRQGTGELFF. DNA of the CDR3: TGTGCCAGTAGTCCCCTCAGACAGGGAACCGGGGAGCTGTTTTTT.

This chain joins TRBV5-1 and TRBJ2-7; tentative D call: TRBD1 (6 bases). CDR1 and CDR2 (germline): SGHRS, YFSETQ. The V gene lost 5 bases and the J gene lost 7 bases, with 16 bases spanning the gap. This CDR3 contains 13 residues. This CDR3 is CASSQGQPQEQYF. Written as DNA, the CDR3 is TGCGCCAGCAGTCAGGGGCAACCGCAGGAGCAGTACTTC.

This rearrangement joins TRBV30 to TRBJ2-5; D may be TRBD2 (5 bases). CDR1 GTSNPN and CDR2 SVGIG come from the germline V gene (reference sequence). The CDR3 contains 12 residues. Trimming shortened V by 2 bases and J by 4 bases, and 8 bases separated the two germline ends. The CDR3 nucleotides read TGTGCCTGGAGTCCTAGCCGAGAGACCCAGTACTTC. It translates to CAWSPSRETQYF.

The chain links TRBV27 to TRBJ2-4; D may be TRBD2 (6 bases). This CDR3 contains 15 residues. Per the germline V gene, CDR1 is MNHEY and CDR2 is SMNVEV (reference sequence). The ends were cut back, 2 bases at V and 7 bases at J, with 15 bases in the middle. The CDR3 loop is CASSLGSLGRNIQYF. The CDR3 DNA follows: TGTGCCAGCAGTTTAGGGTCCCTTGGGAGGAACATTCAGTACTTC.

The rearrangement joins TRBV29-1 to TRBJ2-3, with 15 bases fitting TRBD2. The CDR3 spans 18 residues. Germline CDR1 is SQVTM and CDR2 is ANQGSEA. Trimming at V came to 6 bases and at J to 0 bases, leaving 10 bases not matched to a gene. The CDR3 DNA is TGCAGCGTCCCGGGACTAGCGGGAGGCAGTTCTAGCACAGATACGCAGTATTTT. Translating gives CSVPGLAGGSSSTDTQYF.

V and J are TRBV7-8 and TRBJ1-1, with TRBD1 matching 8 bases. The CDR3 runs to 18 residues. Trimming cost V 0 bases and J 0 bases; bases outside gene matches: 9. Germline V gene lookup returns CDR1 SGHVS and CDR2 FQNEAQ. This CDR3 reads CASSLALRRQGLNTEAFF. The DNA for the CDR3 is TGTGCCAGCAGCTTAGCGCTAAGGAGACAGGGGTTGAACACTGAAGCTTTCTTT.

The chain employs TRBV9 and TRBJ1-5, with TRBD1 as a possible D gene (6 bases). V gave up 3 bases and J gave up 4 bases, with 17 bases separating them. Germline V lookup: CDR1 SGDLS, CDR2 YYNGEE. CDR3 length equals 16 residues. In DNA form, the CDR3 reads TGTGCCAGCAGCGCGGGTACAGGGTGGGGTAATCAGCCCCAGCATTTT. Translated: CASSAGTGWGNQPQHF.

This chain uses TRBV19 with TRBJ1-3; 7 bases fit TRBD1. There are 14 residues in the CDR3. V gave up 3 bases and J gave up 9 bases; unmatched junction bases: 8. Germline-derived CDR1 and CDR2 are LNHDA and SQIVND (reference sequence). For the CDR3, the DNA is TGTGCCAGTAGTATCGGCACAGGGGCCAGCACCATATATTTT. It yields the protein CASSIGTGASTIYF.

The chain has TRBV5-1 and TRBJ2-2; 7 positions agree with TRBD1. J was trimmed by 4 bases and V by 0 bases; bases with no gene match: 3. The germline V gene has CDR1 SGHRS and CDR2 YFSETQ. This CDR3 has 15 amino acids. The CDR3 spells CASSLEGAGTGELFF. The CDR3 DNA reads as TGCGCCAGCAGCTTGGAGGGGGCGGGCACCGGGGAGCTGTTTTTT. Combining the CDR3 with reference TRBV5-1 and TRBJ2-2 gives the whole variable domain KAGVTQTPRYLIKTRGQQVTLSCSPISGHRSVSWYQQTPGQGLQFLFEYFSETQRNKGNFPGRFSGRQFSNSRSEMNVSTLELGDSALYLCASSLEGAGTGELFFGEGSRLTVL.